This T cell receptor (beta chain) was captured in a study of T-cell memory formation after mild COVID-19. This clonotype has only a few counts. MiXCR was run by TCRdb on the 5' RACE reads, yielding one entry per CDR3 protein. The sample comprises 250,000 to 300,000 distinct CDR3 sequences, about 17% of which are singletons, and over 20% rests with the top ten. The CDR3 loop spans 16 amino acids. Trimming shortened V by 8 bases and J by 5 bases, and 19 bases separated the two germline ends. The V and J genes are TRBV12-3 or TRBV12-4 and TRBJ1-6; TRBD1 is a possible D gene (6 bases). This TCR derives from a young man who had mild COVID-19 (a few samples of this study predate the infection). Cell type and time point are not known. The specimen sequenced was PBMCs or a T cell subset sorted from them (not recorded which). CDR3: CASFSTGTWNNSPLHF. Written as DNA, the CDR3 is TGTGCCAGCTTTTCCACCGGGACATGGAATAATTCACCCCTCCACTTT.